Below are 18 T cell receptor beta chains sequenced from a single sample in a study of cytotoxic CD8 clonotypes in ibrutinib-treated CLL. The assay was immunoSEQ multiplex PCR, and TCRdb's table has in-frame clones only and misses some. The table includes 55,000 to 80,000 clones, about nine tenths detected once. The starting material was PBMCs, obtained after 12 months of ibrutinib treatment. These TCRs come from a human donor with chronic lymphocytic leukemia.

The chain combines TRBV27 with TRBJ2-7, with 10 positions matching TRBD1. The CDR3 extends over 15 amino acids. The V gene's germline CDR1 is MNHEY and CDR2 SMNVEV (reference sequence). J was trimmed by 2 bases and V by 5 bases; bases with no gene match: 6. The CDR3 DNA reads as TGTGCCAGCAGTATCTCGGGACAGGGGCCCTACGAGCAGTACTTC. It translates to CASSISGQGPYEQYF.

J is TRBJ2-1 and V is TRBV4-2; 9 bases are a match to TRBD2. Trimming removed 1 base from V and 5 bases from J; junction bases left unmatched: 6. Per germline, CDR1 LGHNA and CDR2 YNFKEQ. This CDR3 contains 16 residues. The CDR3 sequence: CASSQAGTSPDNEQFF. CDR3 DNA sequence: TGTGCCAGCAGCCAAGCGGGGACTAGCCCCGACAATGAGCAGTTCTTC.

The V gene is TRBV5-1, the J gene TRBJ2-5; TRBD2 agrees at 8 bases. The ends lost 0 bases at V and 5 bases at J; junction bases unmatched: 6. This CDR3 has 15 amino acids. Per germline, CDR1 SGHRS and CDR2 YFSETQ. The DNA for the CDR3 is TGCGCCAGCAGCTTGGATAGCGGGACTGGGGAGACCCAGTACTTC. Encoded protein: CASSLDSGTGETQYF.

This chain joins TRBV14 and TRBJ2-3, with 12 bases identical to TRBD2. Germline V gene lookup returns CDR1 SGHDN and CDR2 FVKESK. The CDR3 has 19 residues. V lost 0 bases, J lost 2 bases, and 9 bases stayed unmatched. Here the CDR3 DNA reads TGTGCCAGCAGCCAAGATCGAGCTAGCGGGAGGGGCGACACAGATACGCAGTATTTT. As protein: CASSQDRASGRGDTDTQYF.

This chain links TRBV4-1 with TRBJ1-1; tentative D call: TRBD1 (5 bases). Germline loops: CDR1 MGHRA, CDR2 YSYEKL. This CDR3 contains 15 residues. V lost 4 bases and J 0 bases, leaving 12 bases between the germline ends. The CDR3 sequence is CASSLIGTMNTEAFF. The CDR3 region has the DNA TGCGCCAGCAGCCTAATCGGGACTATGAACACTGAAGCTTTCTTT.

The chain carries TRBV28 and TRBJ1-2; D might be TRBD1 (5 bases). The CDR3 consists of 14 residues. Germline V gene lookup returns CDR1 MDHEN and CDR2 SYDVKM. Trimming shortened V by 2 bases and J by 3 bases, and 10 bases separated the two germline ends. The CDR3 loop is CASSLAGSHYGYTF. The CDR3, as DNA: TGTGCCAGCAGTTTAGCAGGGTCGCACTATGGCTACACCTTC.

V gene TRBV30 combines with J gene TRBJ1-2; a weak D match, TRBD1 (5 bases). Looked up from germline, CDR1 is GTSNPN and CDR2 is SVGIG (reference sequence). V was cut by 4 bases and J by 7 bases, with 22 bases left in between. The CDR3 has 15 amino acids. CDR3 DNA: TGTGCCTGGAATCTTCGGGGCTCGTCGCTGGGTGGCTACACCTTC. Residues: CAWNLRGSSLGGYTF.

The chain carries TRBV18 and TRBJ1-4; 8 nucleotides agree with TRBD1. V lost 5 bases and J lost 0; bases outside the gene matches: 8. Germline V gene sequence: CDR1 KGHSH, CDR2 LQKENI. This CDR3 has 17 residues. For the CDR3, the DNA is TGTGCCAGCTCATCCCGGACAGGGAGGGCAACTAATGAAAAACTGTTTTTT. This encodes CASSSRTGRATNEKLFF.

A single count supports this clone. The rearrangement links TRBV28 to TRBJ2-7, with 12 bases aligning to TRBD2. CDR3 size: 14 residues. Trimming at V came to 6 bases and at J to 13 bases, leaving 13 bases not matched to a gene. Germline V lookup: CDR1 MDHEN, CDR2 SYDVKM. The chain's CDR3 is CASRSELAGGPGYF. CDR3 bases: TGTGCCAGCAGGTCCGAACTAGCGGGGGGACCGGGATACTTC.

This chain connects TRBV18 to TRBJ2-7, with TRBD1 identical over 10 bases. Per germline, CDR1 KGHSH and CDR2 LQKENI. The CDR3 runs to 15 residues. V shed 6 bases and J 3 bases; nucleotides not matched to a gene: 8. The CDR3 region is CASSRDWTGGYEQYF. CDR3 sequence (DNA): TGTGCCAGCTCCCGGGATTGGACAGGGGGCTACGAGCAGTACTTC.

The V call is TRBV6-6, the J call TRBJ2-7, with unresolved D. Germline V lookup: CDR1 MNHNY, CDR2 SVGAGI (reference sequence). Trimming took off 0 bases at V and 3 bases at J, with 15 bases between the two ends. This CDR3 spans 16 amino acids. The CDR3 nucleotides are TGTGCCAGCAGTTACTCTGCCCGGCAGGACGGCTACGAGCAGTACTTC. Its protein is CASSYSARQDGYEQYF.

In this sample, this clone turned up once. This chain connects TRBV27 to TRBJ2-5, with D perhaps matching TRBD2 (5 bases). This CDR3 has 15 amino acids. Germline values: CDR1 MNHEY, CDR2 SMNVEV (reference sequence). V lost 4 bases and J lost 1, with 13 bases in between. CDR3 nucleotides: TGTGCCAGCAGTTGGGGAGCGCCTCTCCAAGAGACCCAGTACTTC. This sequence encodes CASSWGAPLQETQYF.

The chain carries TRBV9 and TRBJ2-1; 7 bases fit TRBD1. Germline loops: CDR1 SGDLS, CDR2 YYNGEE. The J segment lost 1 base and the V segment lost 2 bases, leaving 6 bases of the junction unmatched. The CDR3 loop spans 16 amino acids. This CDR3 reads CASSVTGDSSYNEQFF. The DNA of the CDR3 is TGTGCCAGCAGCGTCACAGGGGATTCATCCTACAATGAGCAGTTCTTC.

This chain connects TRBV5-5 to TRBJ2-5, with 7 positions matching TRBD2. Germline trimming cut 0 bases from V and 4 bases from J; bases unmatched to any gene: 3. Germline values: CDR1 SGHKS, CDR2 YYEKEE (reference sequence). The CDR3 has 14 residues. CDR3 DNA sequence: TGTGCCAGCAGCTTGGTTCTAGCGGTAGAGACCCAGTACTTC. Amino acid sequence: CASSLVLAVETQYF.

This clone was counted once. This chain's CDR3 is CSGNQHGTYEQYF. In DNA, the CDR3 is TGCAGCGGCAACCAACATGGGACCTACGAGCAGTACTTC. This chain joins TRBV29-1 and TRBJ2-7, with no clear D. V lost 7 bases, J lost 2 bases, and 15 bases lay in between. The CDR3 contains 13 residues. The germline V gene has CDR1 SQVTM and CDR2 ANQGSEA.

The chain couples TRBV6-1 to TRBJ2-7, with 8 bases matching TRBD1. CDR3 length: 16 residues. V gave up 1 base and J gave up 4 bases; unmatched junction bases: 9. Germline CDR1 reads MNHNS; CDR2 reads SASEGT. CDR3 sequence reads: CASSEDSGTGSYEQYF. Written as DNA, the CDR3 is TGTGCCAGCAGTGAAGATTCGGGGACAGGATCTTACGAGCAGTACTTC.

CDR3 sequence reads: CASSLGVSMGGEQYF. The CDR3, as DNA: TGTGCCAGCAGCTTGGGAGTCAGCATGGGGGGGGAGCAGTACTTC. The chain combines TRBV5-8 with TRBJ2-7; TRBD2 matches 7 bases. The V gene's germline CDR1 is SGHTS and CDR2 YDEGEE. This CDR3 has 15 amino acids. Losses at the gene ends were 0 bases for V and 7 bases for J; bases not matched to a gene: 10.

The V call is TRBV6-6, the J call TRBJ2-1; 8 bases map to TRBD2. The CDR3 loop spans 15 amino acids. The V segment lost 6 bases and the J segment 5 bases; nucleotides outside the gene matches: 9. Germline assignment: CDR1 MNHNY and CDR2 SVGAGI (reference sequence). As DNA, the CDR3 is TGTGCCAGCAGCCATCGACTAGCGCCGAACAATGAGCAGTTCTTC. This encodes CASSHRLAPNNEQFF.